This T cell receptor beta chain appears in the sequencing data of a study of cytomegalovirus exposure and HLA in healthy donors. About the research overall: Assignment to the Caucasian-associated ancestry cluster applied to around 82% of the roughly 420 genotyped donors.

The PCR ran on 60 Vbeta and 13 Jbeta primers. Clones were read by immunoSEQ multiplex PCR, and TCRdb kept only the in-frame ones, dropping some. The sample holds under 200,000 clones, roughly 84% seen once. This clone was observed once. What it binds is unknown. This CDR3 is built from 16 residues. Losses at the gene ends were 0 bases for V and 4 bases for J; bases not matched to a gene: 7. Per the germline V gene, CDR1 is ENHRY and CDR2 is SYGVKD. Study-level results: A later analysis reported that several of the most significant clusters appeared to be linked to common viral pathogens, among them Epstein-Barr virus. It was reportedly the case that the classifier diagnosed cytomegalovirus status with high specificity and sensitivity.

V is TRBV10-3 and J is TRBJ2-5; 8 bases fit TRBD2. This receptor was obtained from a boy aged 2 to 10 in good health and CMV-seronegative. The sample consisted of PBMCs. CDR3 sequence (DNA): TGTGCCATCAGTGAGTCGGAGACTAGCGTCGGAGAGACCCAGTACTTC. Amino acid sequence: CAISESETSVGETQYF.